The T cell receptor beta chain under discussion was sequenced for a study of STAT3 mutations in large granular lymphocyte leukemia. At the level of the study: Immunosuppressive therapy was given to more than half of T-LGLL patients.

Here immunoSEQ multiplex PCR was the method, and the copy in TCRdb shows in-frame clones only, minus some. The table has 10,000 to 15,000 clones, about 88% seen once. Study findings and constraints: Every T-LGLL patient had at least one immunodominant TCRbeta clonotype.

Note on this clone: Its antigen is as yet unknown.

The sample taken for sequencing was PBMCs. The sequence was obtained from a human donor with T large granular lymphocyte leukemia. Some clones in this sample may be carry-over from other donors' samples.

Here the CDR3 reads CASSTSHGQDYGYTF. As DNA, the CDR3 is TGTGCCAGTAGTACCAGCCACGGGCAAGACTATGGCTACACCTTC. The genes are TRBV19 and TRBJ1-2; D remains ambiguous. V was clipped by 4 bases and J by 3 bases, with 15 bases between them. The CDR3 is 15 residues long. Germline-derived CDR1 and CDR2 are LNHDA and SQIVND (reference sequence).